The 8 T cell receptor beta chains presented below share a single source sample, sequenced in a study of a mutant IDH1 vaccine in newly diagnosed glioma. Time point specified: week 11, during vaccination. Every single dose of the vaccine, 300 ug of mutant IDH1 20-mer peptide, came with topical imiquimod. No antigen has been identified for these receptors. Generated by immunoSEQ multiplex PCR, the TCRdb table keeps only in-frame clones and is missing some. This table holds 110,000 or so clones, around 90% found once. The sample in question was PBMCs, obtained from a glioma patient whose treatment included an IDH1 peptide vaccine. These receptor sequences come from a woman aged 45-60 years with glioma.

The CDR3 sequence: CASAGGPGELFF. The CDR3 DNA is TGTGCCTCCGCAGGGGGGCCCGGGGAGCTGTTTTTT. This sequence joins TRBV10-3 and TRBJ2-2, with D possibly being TRBD1 (7 bases). The CDR3 runs to 12 residues. V dropped 11 bases and J dropped 6 bases, with 13 bases sitting between them. Germline V CDR1 and CDR2: ENHRY, SYGVKD.

As DNA, the CDR3 is TGTGCCAGTAGTGGACTAGCGGGACCCTACGAGCAGTACTTC. This translates into CASSGLAGPYEQYF. The chain carries TRBV19 and TRBJ2-7; 12 positions agree with TRBD2. Germline loops: CDR1 LNHDA, CDR2 SQIVND (reference sequence). CDR3 size: 14 residues. With V trimmed by 5 bases and J by 2 bases, 1 base remained unmatched.

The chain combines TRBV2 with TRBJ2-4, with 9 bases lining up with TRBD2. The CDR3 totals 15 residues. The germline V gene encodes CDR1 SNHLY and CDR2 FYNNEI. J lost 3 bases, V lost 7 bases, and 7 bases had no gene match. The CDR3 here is CASKGLARIKNIQYF. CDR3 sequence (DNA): TGTGCCAGCAAGGGACTAGCTCGAATCAAAAACATTCAGTACTTC.

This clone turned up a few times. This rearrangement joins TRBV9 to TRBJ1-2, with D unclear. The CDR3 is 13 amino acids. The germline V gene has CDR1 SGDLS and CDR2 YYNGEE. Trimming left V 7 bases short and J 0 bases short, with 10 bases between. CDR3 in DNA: TGTGCCAGCCACGACGGGGCTAACTATGGCTACACCTTC. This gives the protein CASHDGANYGYTF.

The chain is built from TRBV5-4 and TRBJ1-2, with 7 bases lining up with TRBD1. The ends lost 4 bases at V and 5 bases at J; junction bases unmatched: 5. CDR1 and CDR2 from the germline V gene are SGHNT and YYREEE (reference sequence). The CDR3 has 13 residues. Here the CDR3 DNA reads TGTGCCAGCAGCGGGGGACAGCGATATGGCTACACCTTC. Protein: CASSGGQRYGYTF.

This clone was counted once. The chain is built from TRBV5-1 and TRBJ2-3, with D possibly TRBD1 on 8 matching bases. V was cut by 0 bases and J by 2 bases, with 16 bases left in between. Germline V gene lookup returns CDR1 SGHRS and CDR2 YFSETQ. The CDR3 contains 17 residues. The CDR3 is CASSLENRGGPTDTQYF. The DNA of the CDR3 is TGCGCCAGCAGCTTGGAGAACAGGGGGGGCCCCACAGATACGCAGTATTTT.

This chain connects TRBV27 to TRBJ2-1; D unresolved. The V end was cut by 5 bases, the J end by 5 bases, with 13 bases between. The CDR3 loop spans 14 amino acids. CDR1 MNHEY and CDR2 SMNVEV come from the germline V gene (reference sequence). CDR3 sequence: CASSRNSGHNEQFF. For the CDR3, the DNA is TGTGCCAGCAGTAGGAACTCCGGACACAATGAGCAGTTCTTC.

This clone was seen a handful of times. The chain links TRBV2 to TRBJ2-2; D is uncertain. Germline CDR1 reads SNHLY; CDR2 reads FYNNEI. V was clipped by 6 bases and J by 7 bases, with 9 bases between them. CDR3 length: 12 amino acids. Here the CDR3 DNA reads TGTGCCAGCAGGAGCGATATCGGGGAGCTGTTTTTT. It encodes CASRSDIGELFF.